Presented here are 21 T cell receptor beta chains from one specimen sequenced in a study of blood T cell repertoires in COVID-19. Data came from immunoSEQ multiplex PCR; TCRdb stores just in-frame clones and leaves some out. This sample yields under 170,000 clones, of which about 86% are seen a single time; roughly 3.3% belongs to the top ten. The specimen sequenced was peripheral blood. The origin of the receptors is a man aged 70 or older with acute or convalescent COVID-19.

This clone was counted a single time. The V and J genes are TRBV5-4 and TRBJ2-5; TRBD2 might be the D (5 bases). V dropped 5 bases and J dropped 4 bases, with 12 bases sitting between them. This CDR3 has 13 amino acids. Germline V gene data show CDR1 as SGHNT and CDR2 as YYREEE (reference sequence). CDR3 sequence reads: CASSTNGVETQYF. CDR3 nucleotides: TGTGCCAGCAGTACGAACGGGGTAGAGACCCAGTACTTC.

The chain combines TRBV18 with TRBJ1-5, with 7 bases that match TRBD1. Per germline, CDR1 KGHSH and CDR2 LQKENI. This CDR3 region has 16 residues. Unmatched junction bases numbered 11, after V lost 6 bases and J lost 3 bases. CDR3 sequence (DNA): TGTGCCAGCTCTTCCGAGGGGGCGCCGAACAATCAGCCCCAGCATTTT. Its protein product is CASSSEGAPNNQPQHF.

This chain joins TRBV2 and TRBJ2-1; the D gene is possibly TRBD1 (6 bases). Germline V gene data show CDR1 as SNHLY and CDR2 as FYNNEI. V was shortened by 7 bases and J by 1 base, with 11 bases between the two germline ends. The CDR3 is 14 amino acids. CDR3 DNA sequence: TGTGCCAGCAATTTCAGGGGTTCCTACAATGAGCAGTTCTTC. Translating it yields CASNFRGSYNEQFF.

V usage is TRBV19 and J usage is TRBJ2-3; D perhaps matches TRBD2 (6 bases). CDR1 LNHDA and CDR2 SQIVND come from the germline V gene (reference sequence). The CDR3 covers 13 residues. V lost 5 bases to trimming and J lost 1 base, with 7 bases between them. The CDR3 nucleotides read TGTGCCAGTAGTGGCGGGGGCACAGATACGCAGTATTTT. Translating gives CASSGGGTDTQYF.

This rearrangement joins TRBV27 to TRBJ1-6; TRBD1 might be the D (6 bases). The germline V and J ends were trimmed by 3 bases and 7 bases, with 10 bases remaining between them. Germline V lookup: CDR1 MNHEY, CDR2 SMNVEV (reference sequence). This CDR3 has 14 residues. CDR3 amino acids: CASSFRGANSPLHF. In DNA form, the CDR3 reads TGTGCCAGCAGTTTCAGGGGTGCGAATTCACCCCTCCACTTT.

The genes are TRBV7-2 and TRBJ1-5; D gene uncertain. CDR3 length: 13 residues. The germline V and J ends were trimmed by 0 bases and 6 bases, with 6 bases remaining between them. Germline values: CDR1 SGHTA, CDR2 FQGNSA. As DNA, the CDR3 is TGTGCCAGCAGCTTAGCGGAGGGTCAGCCCCAGCATTTT. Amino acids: CASSLAEGQPQHF.

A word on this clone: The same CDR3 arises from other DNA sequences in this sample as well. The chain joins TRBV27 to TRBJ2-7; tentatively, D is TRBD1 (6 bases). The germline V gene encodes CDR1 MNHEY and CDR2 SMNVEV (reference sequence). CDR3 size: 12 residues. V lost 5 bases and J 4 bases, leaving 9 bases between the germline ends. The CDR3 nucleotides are TGTGCCAGCAGTCCCACAGGGTACGAGCAGTACTTC. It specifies CASSPTGYEQYF.

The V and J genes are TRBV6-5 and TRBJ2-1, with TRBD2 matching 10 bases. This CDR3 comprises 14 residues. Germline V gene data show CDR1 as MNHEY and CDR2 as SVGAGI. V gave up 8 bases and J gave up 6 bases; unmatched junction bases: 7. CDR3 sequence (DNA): TGTGCCAGCGGAACCGGGACTAGCGTCAATGAGCAGTTCTTC. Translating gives CASGTGTSVNEQFF.

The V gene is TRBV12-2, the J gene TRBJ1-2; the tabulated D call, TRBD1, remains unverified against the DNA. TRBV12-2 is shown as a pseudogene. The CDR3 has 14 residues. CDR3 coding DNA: TGTGCAAGTCGCTTTACAGGGAACAACTATGGCTACACCTTC. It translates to CASRFTGNNYGYTF.

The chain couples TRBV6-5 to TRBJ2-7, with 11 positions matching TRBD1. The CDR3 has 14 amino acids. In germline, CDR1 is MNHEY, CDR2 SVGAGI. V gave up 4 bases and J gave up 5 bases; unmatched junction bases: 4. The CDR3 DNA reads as TGTGCCAGCAGTTCTGGACAGGGGGCCCACGAGCAGTACTTC. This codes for CASSSGQGAHEQYF.

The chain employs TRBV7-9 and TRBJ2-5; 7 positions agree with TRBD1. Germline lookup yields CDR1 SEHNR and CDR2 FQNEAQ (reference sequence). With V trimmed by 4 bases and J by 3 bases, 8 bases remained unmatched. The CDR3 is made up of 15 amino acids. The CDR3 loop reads CASSYAGTEKETQYF. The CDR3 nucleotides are TGTGCCAGCAGCTACGCCGGGACAGAAAAAGAGACCCAGTACTTC. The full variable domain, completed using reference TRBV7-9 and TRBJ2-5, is DTGVSQNPRHKITKRGQNVTFRCDPISEHNRLYWYRQTLGQGPEFLTYFQNEAQLEKSRLLSDRFSAERPKGSFSTLEIQRTEQGDSAMYLCASSYAGTEKETQYFGPGTRLLVL.

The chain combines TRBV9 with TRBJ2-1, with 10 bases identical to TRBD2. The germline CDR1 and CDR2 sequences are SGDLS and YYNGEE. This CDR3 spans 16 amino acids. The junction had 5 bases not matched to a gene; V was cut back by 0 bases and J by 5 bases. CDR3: CASSVVSGRVNNEQFF. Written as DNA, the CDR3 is TGTGCCAGCAGCGTAGTAAGCGGGAGGGTTAACAATGAGCAGTTCTTC.

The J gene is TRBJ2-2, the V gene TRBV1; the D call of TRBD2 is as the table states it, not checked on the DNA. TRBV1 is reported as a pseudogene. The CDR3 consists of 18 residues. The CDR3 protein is CTSPYRTSGSENTGELFF. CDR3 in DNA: TGCACCAGCCCCTATCGGACTAGCGGGAGTGAAAACACCGGGGAGCTGTTTTTT.

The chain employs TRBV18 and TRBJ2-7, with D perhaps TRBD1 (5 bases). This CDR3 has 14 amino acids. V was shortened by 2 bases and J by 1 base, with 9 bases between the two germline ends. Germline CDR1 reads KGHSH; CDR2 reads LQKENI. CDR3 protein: CASSPRGVSYEQYF. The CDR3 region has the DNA TGTGCCAGCTCACCAAGGGGTGTTTCCTACGAGCAGTACTTC.

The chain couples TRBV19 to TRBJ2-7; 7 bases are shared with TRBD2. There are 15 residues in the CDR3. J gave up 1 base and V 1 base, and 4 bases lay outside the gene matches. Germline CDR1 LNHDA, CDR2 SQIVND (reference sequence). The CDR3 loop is CASSIAAGESYEQYF. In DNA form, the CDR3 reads TGTGCCAGTAGTATAGCCGCGGGAGAGTCCTACGAGCAGTACTTC.

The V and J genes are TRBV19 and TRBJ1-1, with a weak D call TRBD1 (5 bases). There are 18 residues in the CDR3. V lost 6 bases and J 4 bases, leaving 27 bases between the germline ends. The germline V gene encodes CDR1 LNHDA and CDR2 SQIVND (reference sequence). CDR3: CASSPGLGRLGEGTEAFF. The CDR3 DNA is TGTGCCAGTAGCCCCGGGCTGGGCCGGCTGGGGGAGGGCACTGAAGCTTTCTTT.

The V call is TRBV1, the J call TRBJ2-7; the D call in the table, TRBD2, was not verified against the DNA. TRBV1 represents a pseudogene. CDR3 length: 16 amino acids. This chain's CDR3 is CTSRLRGLPLEYEQYF. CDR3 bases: TGCACCAGCAGACTGCGGGGGCTCCCCTTGGAGTACGAGCAGTACTTC.

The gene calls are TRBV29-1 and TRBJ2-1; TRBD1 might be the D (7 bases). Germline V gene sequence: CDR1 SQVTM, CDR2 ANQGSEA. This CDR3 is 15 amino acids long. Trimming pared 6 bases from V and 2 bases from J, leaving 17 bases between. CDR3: CSVGDGGQTYNEQFF. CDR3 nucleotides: TGCAGCGTCGGCGACGGGGGACAGACCTACAATGAGCAGTTCTTC.

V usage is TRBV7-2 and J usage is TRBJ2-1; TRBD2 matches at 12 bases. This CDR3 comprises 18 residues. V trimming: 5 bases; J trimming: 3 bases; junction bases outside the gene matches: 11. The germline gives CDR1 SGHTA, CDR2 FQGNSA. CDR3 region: CASSLSTSGSLNYNEQFF. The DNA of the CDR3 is TGTGCCAGCAGCCTGTCGACTAGCGGGAGTTTGAACTACAATGAGCAGTTCTTC.

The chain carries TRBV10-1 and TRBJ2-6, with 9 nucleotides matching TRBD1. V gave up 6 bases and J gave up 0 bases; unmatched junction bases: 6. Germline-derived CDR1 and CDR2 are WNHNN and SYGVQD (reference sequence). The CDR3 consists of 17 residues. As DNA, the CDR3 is TGCGCCAGCAGATCCGGGACAGGGAGCTCTGGGGCCAACGTCCTGACTTTC. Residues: CASRSGTGSSGANVLTF.

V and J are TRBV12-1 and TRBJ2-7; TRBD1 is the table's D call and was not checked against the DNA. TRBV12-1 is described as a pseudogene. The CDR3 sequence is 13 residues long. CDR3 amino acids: CASATGQGFEQYF. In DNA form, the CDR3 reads TGTGCCAGCGCGACGGGACAGGGTTTCGAGCAGTACTTC.